This T cell receptor beta chain was identified in a study of T cell responses to AZD1222 COVID-19 vaccine. Clones were read by immunoSEQ multiplex PCR, and TCRdb kept only the in-frame ones, dropping some. This sample yields around 160,000 clones, of which roughly nine tenths are seen a single time; roughly 3.8% belongs to the top ten. The CDR3 has 17 residues. Germline CDR1 and CDR2: SGHAT and FQNNGV. V lost 1 base and J 5 bases, leaving 15 bases between the germline ends. Specimen: peripheral blood, collected 28 days after the second AZD1222 dose. This TCR was sampled from an adult who received the AZD1222 COVID-19 vaccine. This chain connects TRBV11-2 to TRBJ1-6; D is unclear. CDR3 residues: CASSLASYSVNNSPLHF. The CDR3 bases are TGTGCCAGCAGCTTAGCATCCTACAGTGTGAATAATTCACCCCTCCACTTT.